This T cell receptor beta chain was sequenced during a study of shared clonotypes between healthy human individuals. Overall study results and limits: A few donors shared approximately 5% of their naive CD4 clonotypes.

Naive CD4+ cells were CD45RA-selected; the remaining cells were memory. Only in-frame clones appear in the TCRdb table, and some are missing; sequencing was by immunoSEQ multiplex PCR. The data contain roughly 640,000 clones, around two thirds of them seen just once; the ten biggest clones take up roughly 1.7%. The CDR3 loop spans 15 amino acids. The germline V and J ends were trimmed by 1 base and 4 bases, with 13 bases remaining between them. Germline lookup yields CDR1 LNHDA and CDR2 SQIVND (reference sequence). This clone came up a few times. Its antigen remains unidentified. This clonotype originated in a woman in her twenties or thirties in good health. The sample was memory CD4+ T cells sorted from blood. Subset here: CD45RA-negative fraction. The V gene is TRBV19, the J gene TRBJ1-1; tentative D call: TRBD1 (5 bases). The CDR3 spells CASSIGGRVSTEAFF. DNA of the CDR3: TGTGCCAGTAGTATAGGTGGCAGGGTGTCCACTGAAGCTTTCTTT. The full variable domain, rest sourced from reference TRBV19 and TRBJ1-1, is DGGITQSPKYLFRKEGQNVTLSCEQNLNHDAMYWYRQDPGQGLRLIYYSQIVNDFQKGDIAEGYSVSREKKESFPLTVTSAQKNPTAFYLCASSIGGRVSTEAFFGQGTRLTVV.